Listed below are T cell receptor beta chains from one sample, sequenced in a study of early T cells in non-severe SARS-CoV-2 infection. MiXCR, applied by TCRdb to the 5' RACE reads, yields one record per CDR3 protein. The sample has around 57,000 distinct CDR3 sequences, about 5.9% seen once. What was sequenced was whole blood. These receptors came from an adult who was a healthcare worker with PCR-confirmed SARS-CoV-2 infection or an uninfected control (not recorded which). CDR3s include the opening cysteine and the closing phenylalanine or tryptophan. A D gene is named only where the DNA matches it firmly. Clone size is stated in some rows and not others, as once, few, many or a class when expanded.

d_call: TRBD2
cdr3_length: 17
j_call: TRBJ2-3
clone_size: many
v_call: TRBV4-3
cdr3_aa: CASSQDPAGGPTDTQYF
cdr3_nt: TGCGCCAGCAGCCAAGATCCAGCGGGGGGGCCCACAGATACGCAGTATTTT

d_call: NA
cdr3_length: 15
j_call: TRBJ1-4
clone_size: many
v_call: TRBV6-5
cdr3_aa: CASSYSTGRNEKLFF
cdr3_nt: TGTGCCAGCAGTTACTCGACAGGACGCAATGAAAAACTGTTTTTT

d_call: TRBD1
cdr3_length: 12
j_call: TRBJ1-1
clone_size: NA
v_call: TRBV29-1
cdr3_aa: CSGRQGNTEAFF
cdr3_nt: TGCAGCGGGCGACAGGGTAACACTGAAGCTTTCTTT

d_call: NA
cdr3_length: 16
j_call: TRBJ2-1
clone_size: NA
v_call: TRBV6-2/TRBV6-3
cdr3_aa: CASSHVGDRSFNEQFF
cdr3_nt: TGTGCCAGCAGTCACGTAGGAGACAGGTCTTTCAATGAGCAGTTCTTC

d_call: TRBD1
cdr3_length: 15
j_call: TRBJ1-5
clone_size: few
v_call: TRBV6-2/TRBV6-3
cdr3_aa: CASSYGGQGVQPQHF
cdr3_nt: TGTGCCAGCAGTTACGGCGGACAGGGTGTCCAGCCCCAGCATTTT

d_call: NA
cdr3_length: 13
j_call: TRBJ2-5
clone_size: NA
v_call: TRBV15
cdr3_aa: CATSRGSQETQYF
cdr3_nt: TGTGCCACCAGCAGAGGGAGCCAAGAGACCCAGTACTTC

d_call: NA
cdr3_length: 11
j_call: TRBJ2-2
clone_size: many
v_call: TRBV12-3/TRBV12-4
cdr3_aa: CASSTTGELFF
cdr3_nt: TGTGCCAGCAGTACCACCGGGGAGCTGTTTTTT

d_call: NA
cdr3_length: 14
j_call: TRBJ1-1
clone_size: many
v_call: TRBV28
cdr3_aa: CASSFPRRGTEAFF
cdr3_nt: TGTGCCAGCAGTTTCCCTCGCAGGGGCACTGAAGCTTTCTTT

d_call: TRBD1
cdr3_length: 11
j_call: TRBJ2-7
clone_size: many
v_call: TRBV12-3/TRBV12-4
cdr3_aa: CASSGTAEQYF
cdr3_nt: TGTGCCAGCAGTGGGACAGCCGAGCAGTACTTC

d_call: NA
cdr3_length: 14
j_call: TRBJ2-7
clone_size: many
v_call: TRBV11-2
cdr3_aa: CASSPVETSYEQYF
cdr3_nt: TGTGCCAGCAGCCCCGTAGAAACCTCCTACGAGCAGTACTTC

d_call: TRBD1
cdr3_length: 16
j_call: TRBJ2-1
clone_size: NA
v_call: TRBV10-3
cdr3_aa: CAISDSGWGQTNEQFF
cdr3_nt: TGTGCCATCAGTGACTCCGGCTGGGGACAGACTAATGAGCAGTTCTTC

d_call: NA
cdr3_length: 13
j_call: TRBJ1-5
clone_size: many
v_call: TRBV12-3/TRBV12-4
cdr3_aa: CASTPGVNQPQHF
cdr3_nt: TGTGCCAGCACTCCCGGAGTAAATCAGCCCCAGCATTTT

d_call: NA
cdr3_length: 12
j_call: TRBJ1-1
clone_size: many
v_call: TRBV27
cdr3_aa: CASSPGNTEAFF
cdr3_nt: TGTGCCAGCAGTCCGGGGAACACTGAAGCTTTCTTT

d_call: NA
cdr3_length: 15
j_call: TRBJ2-6
clone_size: many
v_call: TRBV13
cdr3_aa: CASSLGVSGANVLTF
cdr3_nt: TGTGCCAGCAGCTTAGGAGTCTCTGGGGCCAACGTCCTGACTTTC

d_call: NA
cdr3_length: 14
j_call: TRBJ1-1
clone_size: NA
v_call: TRBV6-5
cdr3_aa: CASSYVGGRTEAFF
cdr3_nt: TGTGCCAGCAGTTACGTCGGGGGCCGGACTGAAGCTTTCTTT

d_call: TRBD2
cdr3_length: 19
j_call: TRBJ2-5
clone_size: NA
v_call: TRBV28
cdr3_aa: CASSLWGLAGAKYQETQYF
cdr3_nt: TGTGCCAGCAGTTTATGGGGACTAGCGGGGGCCAAGTACCAAGAGACCCAGTACTTC

d_call: NA
cdr3_length: 16
j_call: TRBJ1-1
clone_size: many
v_call: TRBV6-2/TRBV6-3
cdr3_aa: CASGWTAGGMSTEAFF
cdr3_nt: TGTGCCAGCGGCTGGACGGCAGGCGGTATGAGCACTGAAGCTTTCTTT

d_call: NA
cdr3_length: 14
j_call: TRBJ2-3
clone_size: many
v_call: TRBV19
cdr3_aa: CASSIWSGTDTQYF
cdr3_nt: TGTGCCAGTAGTATTTGGTCAGGCACAGATACGCAGTATTTT

d_call: NA
cdr3_length: 13
j_call: TRBJ2-1
clone_size: many
v_call: TRBV11-3
cdr3_aa: CASSLDLPPEQFF
cdr3_nt: TGTGCCAGCAGCTTAGATCTCCCGCCGGAGCAGTTCTTC

d_call: NA
cdr3_length: 15
j_call: TRBJ2-2
clone_size: many
v_call: TRBV7-2
cdr3_aa: CASSLNAPGLGELFF
cdr3_nt: TGTGCCAGCAGCTTAAACGCCCCGGGGCTAGGGGAGCTGTTTTTT

d_call: NA
cdr3_length: 13
j_call: TRBJ1-2
clone_size: many
v_call: TRBV4-3
cdr3_aa: CASSQDGSYGYTF
cdr3_nt: TGCGCCAGCAGCCAAGATGGTAGCTATGGCTACACCTTC

d_call: TRBD1
cdr3_length: 14
j_call: TRBJ1-5
clone_size: few
v_call: TRBV6-2/TRBV6-3
cdr3_aa: CASRWGTGGQPQHF
cdr3_nt: TGTGCCAGCAGATGGGGGACAGGGGGGCAGCCCCAGCATTTT

d_call: NA
cdr3_length: 17
j_call: TRBJ1-3
clone_size: many
v_call: TRBV4-2
cdr3_aa: CASSHEGENYSGNTIYF
cdr3_nt: TGTGCCAGCAGCCACGAAGGGGAAAACTACTCTGGAAACACCATATATTTT

d_call: TRBD2
cdr3_length: 15
j_call: TRBJ2-3
clone_size: many
v_call: TRBV19
cdr3_aa: CASSGSGALTDTQYF
cdr3_nt: TGTGCCAGTAGTGGCAGCGGGGCCCTCACAGATACGCAGTATTTT

d_call: NA
cdr3_length: 12
j_call: TRBJ2-3
clone_size: many
v_call: TRBV14
cdr3_aa: CASSQDRVGRDF
cdr3_nt: TGTGCCAGCAGCCAAGATCGTGTGGGCAGGGACTTT

d_call: NA
cdr3_length: 15
j_call: TRBJ1-5
clone_size: many
v_call: TRBV12-3/TRBV12-4
cdr3_aa: CASSVARGGNQPQHF
cdr3_nt: TGTGCCAGCAGTGTCGCACGGGGGGGCAATCAGCCCCAGCATTTT

d_call: NA
cdr3_length: 15
j_call: TRBJ1-1
clone_size: NA
v_call: TRBV7-2
cdr3_aa: CASSFGRGTAPEAFF
cdr3_nt: TGTGCCAGCAGCTTTGGTCGGGGAACGGCGCCTGAAGCTTTCTTT

d_call: NA
cdr3_length: 13
j_call: TRBJ2-4
clone_size: NA
v_call: TRBV24-1
cdr3_aa: CATSDVDRNIQYF
cdr3_nt: TGTGCCACCAGTGATGTTGACAGAAACATTCAGTACTTC

d_call: NA
cdr3_length: 14
j_call: TRBJ1-5
clone_size: many
v_call: TRBV4-3
cdr3_aa: CASSQDLGNQPQHF
cdr3_nt: TGCGCCAGCAGCCAAGATCTTGGCAATCAGCCCCAGCATTTT

d_call: NA
cdr3_length: 13
j_call: TRBJ2-3
clone_size: many
v_call: TRBV10-3
cdr3_aa: CAISESSVDTQYF
cdr3_nt: TGTGCCATCAGTGAGTCGTCAGTAGATACGCAGTATTTT

d_call: NA
cdr3_length: 14
j_call: TRBJ1-1
clone_size: many
v_call: TRBV6-2/TRBV6-3
cdr3_aa: CASSLQQEVTEAFF
cdr3_nt: TGTGCCAGCAGTTTACAGCAAGAAGTGACTGAAGCTTTCTTT

d_call: NA
cdr3_length: 14
j_call: TRBJ2-7
clone_size: many
v_call: TRBV3-1
cdr3_aa: CASSHSTNTYEQYF
cdr3_nt: TGTGCCAGCAGCCACTCGACTAACACCTACGAGCAGTACTTC

d_call: TRBD1
cdr3_length: 14
j_call: TRBJ1-1
clone_size: NA
v_call: TRBV7-6
cdr3_aa: CASSWKDRGTEAFF
cdr3_nt: TGTGCCAGCAGCTGGAAAGACAGGGGGACTGAAGCTTTCTTT

d_call: TRBD1
cdr3_length: 14
j_call: TRBJ2-1
clone_size: many
v_call: TRBV6-2/TRBV6-3
cdr3_aa: CASRGQGNYNEQFF
cdr3_nt: TGTGCCAGCAGAGGACAGGGGAACTACAATGAGCAGTTCTTC

d_call: NA
cdr3_length: 12
j_call: TRBJ2-1
clone_size: NA
v_call: TRBV6-2/TRBV6-3
cdr3_aa: CASSYSGVEQFF
cdr3_nt: TGTGCCAGCAGTTACTCAGGGGTTGAGCAGTTCTTC

d_call: NA
cdr3_length: 14
j_call: TRBJ1-5
clone_size: many
v_call: TRBV20-1
cdr3_aa: CSASDPGGGQPQHF
cdr3_nt: TGCAGTGCCAGTGACCCAGGAGGTGGTCAGCCCCAGCATTTT

d_call: NA
cdr3_length: 12
j_call: TRBJ1-1
clone_size: many
v_call: TRBV11-3
cdr3_aa: CASSFATGKAFF
cdr3_nt: TGTGCCAGCAGCTTCGCGACAGGAAAAGCTTTCTTT